The TCR beta chain under discussion was sequenced for a study of T-cell memory formation after mild COVID-19. From the 5' RACE reads, TCRdb called clonotypes with MiXCR, one entry per CDR3 protein. The sample contains 350,000 to 500,000 distinct CDR3 sequences, more than 15% of which appear only once. This CDR3 comprises 13 residues. V lost 6 bases, J lost 1 base, and 2 bases stayed unmatched. CDR1 and CDR2 from the germline V gene are LNHDA and SQIVND (reference sequence). Sequenced material: PBMCs or a T cell subset sorted from them (not recorded which). The clonotype was recovered from a man younger than 35 who had mild COVID-19 (a few samples of this study predate the infection). Cell type and time point are not known. This chain joins TRBV19 and TRBJ2-5; 7 positions match TRBD2. CDR3 residues: CASSGGTQETQYF. The CDR3, as DNA: TGTGCCAGTAGCGGGGGGACCCAAGAGACCCAGTACTTC.